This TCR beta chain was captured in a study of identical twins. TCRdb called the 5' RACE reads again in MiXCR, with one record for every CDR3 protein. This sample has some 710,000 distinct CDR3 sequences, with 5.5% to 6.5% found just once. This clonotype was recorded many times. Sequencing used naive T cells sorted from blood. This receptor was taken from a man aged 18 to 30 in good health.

CDR3 coding DNA: TGTGCCACCAGCAGCTCCAGGGGAACCTACAATGAGCAGTTCTTC. It is translated as CATSSSRGTYNEQFF. This chain joins TRBV15 and TRBJ2-1; D is perhaps TRBD1 (6 bases). Trimming removed 3 bases at V and 2 bases at J, with 11 bases between. This CDR3 region has 15 residues. Germline-derived CDR1 and CDR2 are LNHNV and YYDKDF (reference sequence).